Included here is one T cell receptor (beta chain) sequence, with context. The target antigen is unknown. CDR3 length: 12 residues. Germline CDR1 is GTSNPN and CDR2 is SVGIG (reference sequence). V lost 3 bases, J lost 5 bases, and 8 bases lay in between. Unique molecular identifiers were attached to individual cDNA molecules. TCRdb processed the 5' RACE reads anew with MiXCR; each CDR3 protein has one entry. The data show 32,000 or so distinct CDR3 sequences, 5% to 7% seen once. These data come from a study of early T cells in non-severe SARS-CoV-2 infection. Study details: Sequencing targeted bulk RNA from unsorted whole blood, leaving chains unpaired.

Study-wide findings and caveats: Private and CD4 specificities were missed by VDJdb matching, skewed to anti-spike CD8.

Sequencing input: whole blood. This receptor was identified in an adult who was a healthcare worker with PCR-confirmed SARS-CoV-2 infection or an uninfected control (not recorded which). This chain uses TRBV30 with TRBJ1-5, with D uncertain. The CDR3 protein is CAWRWTHQPQHF. The CDR3 region has the DNA TGTGCCTGGAGGTGGACTCATCAGCCCCAGCATTTT.